Listed below are T cell receptor beta chains from one sample, sequenced in a study of blood T cell repertoires in COVID-19. Profiled with immunoSEQ multiplex PCR; TCRdb holds only in-frame clones, not every one. The profile covers fewer than 350,000 clones, with 80% to 90% appearing a single time and 4% to 5.5% taken by the ten largest. Sequencing was performed on PBMCs or T cells enriched from blood (not recorded which). Source of these receptors: a woman between 35 and 50 years old with acute COVID-19. Both conserved end residues are part of each CDR3. The order of the fields is CDR3 DNA, CDR3 protein, clone size, D gene, J gene, V gene. A D gene is named only where the DNA matches it firmly. Clone size is stated in some rows and not others, as once, few, many or a class when expanded.

TGCAGCGCACCGGGACTAGCGGGGGGATTTACGCAGTATTTT CSAPGLAGGFTQYF once TRBD2 TRBJ2-3 TRBV29-1
TGTGCCAGCAGCTTCACAGGGGTCGAGCAGTACTTC CASSFTGVEQYF NA TRBD1 TRBJ2-7 TRBV7-2
TGTGCCAGCAGCTTAGCGCTGTCAGGGGCAGGAAACACCATATATTTT CASSLALSGAGNTIYF NA NA TRBJ1-3 TRBV7-2
TGTGCCAGCAGCTTTCACAGGGACCAGCCCCAGCATTTT CASSFHRDQPQHF NA NA TRBJ1-5 TRBV7-8
TGTGCCAGCAGCCCGAGTGGGGGCTATGACACTGAAGCTTTCTTT CASSPSGGYDTEAFF NA NA TRBJ1-1 TRBV7-9
TGTGCCAGCAGCCCCGACAGGGGATCCTACAATGAGCAGTTCTTC CASSPDRGSYNEQFF NA TRBD1 TRBJ2-1 TRBV7-9
TGTGCCAGCAGTGACTCGACGGGGGGGGACACCGGGGAGCTGTTTTTT CASSDSTGGDTGELFF many TRBD2 TRBJ2-2 TRBV6-4
TGCGCCAGCAGCTTGCCCGGGTCCACCTATTCACCCCTCCACTTT CASSLPGSTYSPLHF NA NA TRBJ1-6 TRBV5-1
TGTGCCAGCTCACCACTCCCAATATGGGACAGAACGAACACTGAAGCTTTCTTT CASSPLPIWDRTNTEAFF NA TRBD1 TRBJ1-1 TRBV18
TGTGCCAGCAGCTCTACGGGACTGGCGGCCTACGAGCAGTACTTC CASSSTGLAAYEQYF NA NA TRBJ2-7 TRBV9
TGTGCCAGCAGCTTAGTTGTCGACGGGACCTACGAGCAGTACTTC CASSLVVDGTYEQYF NA NA TRBJ2-7 TRBV7-2
TGTGCCAGCAGCCAAGTGGGAGGGACTGGAAACACCATATATTTT CASSQVGGTGNTIYF NA NA TRBJ1-3 TRBV4-2
TGTGCCAGCATCAAAGACCCCGGGACAGGGGGCAACTATGGCTACACCTTC CASIKDPGTGGNYGYTF NA TRBD1 TRBJ1-2 TRBV3-1/TRBV3-2
TGTGCCAGCAGCTTTTCGGGGTCATACGAGCAGTACTTC CASSFSGSYEQYF once NA TRBJ2-7 TRBV7-2
TGTGCCAGCAACCCGGGGGGGGCCTACAATGAGCAGTTCTTC CASNPGGAYNEQFF NA TRBD2 TRBJ2-1 TRBV7-6
TGTGCCAGCACCCTGACAGGGCGTGTCACTGAAGCTTTCTTT CASTLTGRVTEAFF few TRBD1 TRBJ1-1 TRBV6-5
TGTGCCAGCAGCCGCCAGACAGGACCAAATGAAAAACTGTTTTTT CASSRQTGPNEKLFF once NA TRBJ1-4 TRBV3-1/TRBV3-2
TGTGCCAGCAGTCGGCTTGGACAGGGGGTCTATGGCTACACCTTC CASSRLGQGVYGYTF NA TRBD1 TRBJ1-2 TRBV6-5
TGTGCCAGCAGCGTTGGTATGACAGGGGCCGGCTCTGGGGCCAACGTCCTGACTTTC CASSVGMTGAGSGANVLTF NA TRBD1 TRBJ2-6 TRBV7-3
TGTGCCAGTAGTTTCGCGGGAGCGGACACCGGGGAGCTGTTTTTT CASSFAGADTGELFF NA TRBD2 TRBJ2-2 TRBV19
TGTGCCAGTCGGCCAGGCAACACCGGGGAGCTGTTTTTT CASRPGNTGELFF NA NA TRBJ2-2 TRBV6-5
TGCGCCAGCAGCCCAATACCGGGACAGAGCTACGAGCAGTACTTC CASSPIPGQSYEQYF NA TRBD1 TRBJ2-7 TRBV5-1
TGTGCCAGCAGCTTGATGAGGGATTCACCCCTCCACTTT CASSLMRDSPLHF NA NA TRBJ1-6 TRBV5-8
TGCGCCAGCAGCTTGGGGTCACGGGAGAGCACAGATACGCAGTATTTT CASSLGSRESTDTQYF NA NA TRBJ2-3 TRBV5-1
TGTGCCAGCAGCTTGGCCACGTCAGAAGAGACCCAGTACTTC CASSLATSEETQYF once NA TRBJ2-5 TRBV5-8
TGTGCCAGCAGCCAAGGACAGGGCAGAGATGGCTACACCTTC CASSQGQGRDGYTF NA TRBD1 TRBJ1-2 TRBV4-2
TGTGCCAGCAGTGAAAGGGACAGGGGTGGTGAGCAGTACTTC CASSERDRGGEQYF NA TRBD1 TRBJ2-7 TRBV6-1
TGTGCCAGTAGGATGGGGCTAGCGGGCGGTGAGCAGTTCTTC CASRMGLAGGEQFF NA TRBD2 TRBJ2-1 TRBV19
TGTGCCACCAGCAGAGATTCCACTAATGGCTACACCTTC CATSRDSTNGYTF NA NA TRBJ1-2 TRBV15
TGTGCCAGCACTCCAGAGCGGGAGTTGGTGGATACGCAGTATTTT CASTPERELVDTQYF NA TRBD2 TRBJ2-3 TRBV5-8
TGTGCCAGCACCACCGGGTGGCAAAAGGAAGCTAACTATGGCTACACCTTC CASTTGWQKEANYGYTF NA NA TRBJ1-2 TRBV18
TGTGCCAGCAGTCAAAGGGGATATGGTGGAAACACCATATATTTT CASSQRGYGGNTIYF NA NA TRBJ1-3 TRBV25-1
TGTGCCATCAGTCTTGGGGGGGTAGGCAATCAGCCCCAGCATTTT CAISLGGVGNQPQHF NA NA TRBJ1-5 TRBV10-3
TGCAGTGCTAGTGGGTCGACAGGGGGCGCCCGGGAGCAGTACTTC CSASGSTGGAREQYF NA TRBD1 TRBJ2-7 TRBV20-1
TGTGCCAGCAGCTTAGAGATTGGAAACACCATATATTTT CASSLEIGNTIYF once NA TRBJ1-3 TRBV5-4
TGCGCCAGCAGCTTGGAAGTTCAGGGGCTCTCCTACGAGCAGTACTTC CASSLEVQGLSYEQYF NA NA TRBJ2-7 TRBV5-1
TGCGCCAGCAGCCAGACCGGACTTAGCACAGATACGCAGTATTTT CASSQTGLSTDTQYF NA NA TRBJ2-3 TRBV4-1
TGTGCCAGCAGCGCCCCCCGGAGGGGACAGGGCCGAAACACTGAAGCTTTCTTT CASSAPRRGQGRNTEAFF NA TRBD1 TRBJ1-1 TRBV9
TGTGCCAGCAGCTTACTCCCATCCAGGGCCTTAGATACGCAGTATTTT CASSLLPSRALDTQYF few NA TRBJ2-3 TRBV7-9
TGTGCCAGTAGTAAAGGACTAGCGGGAGGCCAAGAGACCCAGTACTTC CASSKGLAGGQETQYF once TRBD2 TRBJ2-5 TRBV19
TGTGCCAGCAGCTTAGCCGGGAAGGGATTAAGGTCCCACTACGAGCAGTACTTC CASSLAGKGLRSHYEQYF once NA TRBJ2-7 TRBV11-3
TGTGCCAGCAGTGGGAGGACAGGGAAGGCGTTCTATGGCTACACCTTC CASSGRTGKAFYGYTF NA TRBD1 TRBJ1-2 TRBV6-2/TRBV6-3
TGTGCCAGCAGAACTGACCGGGACAGGGGTGGGGGTAGCAATCAGCCCCAGCATTTT CASRTDRDRGGGSNQPQHF NA TRBD1 TRBJ1-5 TRBV11-3
TGTGCCAGCAGCTTAGCGGGACTAGCGGGAGGGAACTACGAGCAGTACTTC CASSLAGLAGGNYEQYF NA TRBD2 TRBJ2-7 TRBV7-8
TGTGCCAGCTCACCACTCAGCGGGAGCACAGATACGCAGTATTTT CASSPLSGSTDTQYF NA NA TRBJ2-3 TRBV18